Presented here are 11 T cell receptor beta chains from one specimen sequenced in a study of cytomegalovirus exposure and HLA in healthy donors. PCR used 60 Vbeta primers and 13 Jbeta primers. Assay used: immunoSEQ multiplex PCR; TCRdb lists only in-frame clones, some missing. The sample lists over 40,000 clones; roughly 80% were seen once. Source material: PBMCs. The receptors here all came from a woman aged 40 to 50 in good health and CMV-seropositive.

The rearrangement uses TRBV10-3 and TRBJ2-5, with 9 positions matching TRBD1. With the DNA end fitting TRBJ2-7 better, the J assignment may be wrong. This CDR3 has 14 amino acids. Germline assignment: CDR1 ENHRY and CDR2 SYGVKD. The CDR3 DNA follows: TGTGCCATCAGACATGGACAGGGGAGGGACGAGCAGTACTTC. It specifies CAIRHGQGRDEQYF.

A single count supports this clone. The CDR3, as DNA: TGTGCCAGCAGTCCGCGAAAGTTCGGGGGTGGGCAAGAGACCCAGTACTTC. Protein sequence: CASSPRKFGGGQETQYF. The chain recombines TRBV28 with TRBJ2-5; the D gene is possibly TRBD2 (6 bases). Germline V gives CDR1 MDHEN, CDR2 SYDVKM. The CDR3 totals 17 residues. V gave up 5 bases and J gave up 2 bases, with 21 bases separating them.

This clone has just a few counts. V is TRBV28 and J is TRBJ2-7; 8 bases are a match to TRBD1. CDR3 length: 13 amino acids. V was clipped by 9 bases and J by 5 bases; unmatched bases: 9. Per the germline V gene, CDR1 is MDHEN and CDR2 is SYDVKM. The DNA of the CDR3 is TGTGCCAGTTCACAGGGGGACGTGGACGAGCAGTACTTC. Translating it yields CASSQGDVDEQYF. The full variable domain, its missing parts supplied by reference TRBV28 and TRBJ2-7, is DVKVTQSSRYLVKRTGEKVFLECVQDMDHENMFWYRQDPGLGLRLIYFSYDVKMKEKGDIPEGYSVSREKKERFSLILESASTNQTSMYLCASSQGDVDEQYFGPGTRLTVT.

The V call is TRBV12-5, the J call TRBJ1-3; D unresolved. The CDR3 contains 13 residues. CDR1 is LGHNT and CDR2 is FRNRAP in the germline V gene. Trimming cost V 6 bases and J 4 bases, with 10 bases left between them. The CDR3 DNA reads TGTGCTAGTGGCCCGACAAGGGGAAACACCATATATTTT. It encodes CASGPTRGNTIYF.

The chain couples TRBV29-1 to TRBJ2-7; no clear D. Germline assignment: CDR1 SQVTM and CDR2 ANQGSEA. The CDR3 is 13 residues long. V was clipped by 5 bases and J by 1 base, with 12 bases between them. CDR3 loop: CSVLSPPSYEQYF. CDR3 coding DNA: TGCAGCGTTCTTTCCCCTCCTTCCTACGAGCAGTACTTC.

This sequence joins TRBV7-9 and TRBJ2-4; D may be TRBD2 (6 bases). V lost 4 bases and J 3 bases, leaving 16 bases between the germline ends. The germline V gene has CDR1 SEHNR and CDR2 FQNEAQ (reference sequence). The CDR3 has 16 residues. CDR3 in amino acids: CASSYGGARYKNIQYF. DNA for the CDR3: TGTGCCAGCAGCTACGGAGGGGCCAGGTACAAAAACATTCAGTACTTC.

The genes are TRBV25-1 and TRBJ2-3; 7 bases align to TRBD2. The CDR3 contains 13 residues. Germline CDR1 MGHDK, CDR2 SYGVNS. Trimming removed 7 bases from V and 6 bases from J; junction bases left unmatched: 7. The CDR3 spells CASTTSAWDTQYF. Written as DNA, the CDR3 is TGTGCCAGCACCACTAGCGCGTGGGATACGCAGTATTTT.

The CDR3 DNA follows: TGTGCCAGCACCTCCGGAACAGGGGGCGGAACCTTC. This encodes CASTSGTGGGTF. This chain joins TRBV28 and TRBJ1-2; TRBD1 aligns across 9 bases. The V gene end was trimmed by 7 bases and the J gene end by 14 bases; junction bases not matched to a gene: 11. Germline V gene sequence: CDR1 MDHEN, CDR2 SYDVKM. This CDR3 is built from 12 residues.

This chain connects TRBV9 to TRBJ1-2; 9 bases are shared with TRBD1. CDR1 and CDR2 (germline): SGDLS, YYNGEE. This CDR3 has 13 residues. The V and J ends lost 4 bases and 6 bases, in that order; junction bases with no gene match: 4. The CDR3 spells CASSRQGDNGYTF. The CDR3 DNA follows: TGTGCCAGCAGCCGACAGGGGGATAATGGCTACACCTTC.

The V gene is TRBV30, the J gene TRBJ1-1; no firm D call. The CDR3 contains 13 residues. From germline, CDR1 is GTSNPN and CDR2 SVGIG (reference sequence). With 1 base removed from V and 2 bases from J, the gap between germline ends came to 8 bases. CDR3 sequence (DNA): TGTGCCTGGAGTGCCTCCTCTAACACTGAAGCTTTCTTT. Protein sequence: CAWSASSNTEAFF. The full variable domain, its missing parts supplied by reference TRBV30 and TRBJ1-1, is SQTIHQWPATLVQPVGSPLSLECTVEGTSNPNLYWYRQAAGRGLQLLFYSVGIGQISSEVPQNLSASRPQDRQFILSSKKLLLSDSGFYLCAWSASSNTEAFFGQGTRLTVV.

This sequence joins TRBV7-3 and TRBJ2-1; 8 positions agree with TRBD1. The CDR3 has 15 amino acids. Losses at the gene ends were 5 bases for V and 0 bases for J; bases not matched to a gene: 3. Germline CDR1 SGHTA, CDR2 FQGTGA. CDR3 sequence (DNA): TGTGCCAGCAGCCCAGGGGGCCGCTCCTACAATGAGCAGTTCTTC. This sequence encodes CASSPGGRSYNEQFF.